This T cell receptor (beta chain) is drawn from a study of blood T cell repertoires in COVID-19. Study-wide background: PBMCs, B-cell-depleted T cells, or T cells provided the cDNA or gDNA that made up the material.

Germline V gene sequence: CDR1 LNHDA, CDR2 SQIVND (reference sequence). V shed 3 bases and J shed 7 bases, with 9 bases lying between them. CDR3 size: 13 residues. Per the original data handling: Amplification of reference gene primers provided the estimated nucleated cell counts. Using immunoSEQ multiplex PCR, the repertoire was profiled, and TCRdb retains in-frame clones only, with some absent. The DNA was the basis for D and trimming; V, J and clone size are from that table. The repertoire holds approximately 130,000 clones, with under 90% as singletons. The gene calls are TRBV19 and TRBJ2-2; no clear D. The sample comprised peripheral blood. This TCR derives from a man in his 60s with acute or convalescent COVID-19. DNA of the CDR3: TGTGCCAGTAGTATGGCCGGGTTCGGGGAGCTGTTTTTT. It encodes CASSMAGFGELFF.